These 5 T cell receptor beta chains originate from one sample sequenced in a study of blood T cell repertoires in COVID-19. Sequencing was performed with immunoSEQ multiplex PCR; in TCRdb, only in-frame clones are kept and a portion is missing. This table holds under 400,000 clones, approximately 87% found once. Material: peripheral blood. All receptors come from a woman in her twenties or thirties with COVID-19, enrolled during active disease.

Written as DNA, the CDR3 is TGTGCCAGCAGCCAAGCCGGGACAGTCGGTGAAAAACTGTTTTTT. This translates into CASSQAGTVGEKLFF. The chain employs TRBV7-6 and TRBJ1-4, with 7 nucleotides matching TRBD1. The CDR3 extends over 15 amino acids. Germline CDR1 reads SGHVS; CDR2 reads FNYEAQ. V trimming: 5 bases; J trimming: 7 bases; junction bases outside the gene matches: 10.

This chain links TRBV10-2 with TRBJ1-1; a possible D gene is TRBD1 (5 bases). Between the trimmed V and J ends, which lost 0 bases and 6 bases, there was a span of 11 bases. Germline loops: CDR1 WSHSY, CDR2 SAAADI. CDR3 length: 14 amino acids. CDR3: CASSESEGPAEAFF. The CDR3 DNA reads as TGCGCCAGCAGTGAGTCGGAGGGGCCGGCTGAAGCTTTCTTT.

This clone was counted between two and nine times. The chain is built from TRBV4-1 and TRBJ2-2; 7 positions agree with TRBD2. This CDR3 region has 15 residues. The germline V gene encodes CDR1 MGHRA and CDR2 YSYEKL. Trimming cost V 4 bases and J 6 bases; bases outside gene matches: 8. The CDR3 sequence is CASSPVGRGAGELFF. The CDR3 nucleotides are TGCGCCAGCAGCCCCGTTGGCCGGGGGGCCGGGGAGCTGTTTTTT.

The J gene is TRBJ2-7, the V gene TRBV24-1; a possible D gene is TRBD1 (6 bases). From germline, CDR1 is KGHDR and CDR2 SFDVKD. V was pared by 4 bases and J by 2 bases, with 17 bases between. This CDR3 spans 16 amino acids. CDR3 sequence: CATSETRDTTTYEQYF. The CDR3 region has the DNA TGTGCCACCAGTGAGACCCGGGACACAACTACCTACGAGCAGTACTTC.

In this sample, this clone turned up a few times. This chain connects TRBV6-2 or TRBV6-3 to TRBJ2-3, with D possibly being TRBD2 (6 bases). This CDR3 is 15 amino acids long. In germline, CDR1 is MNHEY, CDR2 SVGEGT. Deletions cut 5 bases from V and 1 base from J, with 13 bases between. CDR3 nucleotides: TGTGCCAGCAGTACTTTCGGAGGGGGCACAGATACGCAGTATTTT. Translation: CASSTFGGGTDTQYF.